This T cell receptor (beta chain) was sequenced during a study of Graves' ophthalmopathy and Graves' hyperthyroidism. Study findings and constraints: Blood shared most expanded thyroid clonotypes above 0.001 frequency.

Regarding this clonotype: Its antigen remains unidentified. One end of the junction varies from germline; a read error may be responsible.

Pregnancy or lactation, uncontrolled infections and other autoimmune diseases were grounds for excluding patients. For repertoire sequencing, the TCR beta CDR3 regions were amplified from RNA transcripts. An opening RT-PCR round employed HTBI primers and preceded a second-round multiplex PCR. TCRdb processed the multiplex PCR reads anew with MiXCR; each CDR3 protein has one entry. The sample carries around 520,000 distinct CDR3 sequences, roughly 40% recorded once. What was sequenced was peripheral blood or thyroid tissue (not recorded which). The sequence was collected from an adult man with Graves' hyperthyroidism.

The DNA of the CDR3 is TGTGCCACCAGCAGAGAAGGAATAGAGGCCCAGTACTTC. Translating gives CATSREGIEAQYF. This chain links TRBV15 with TRBJ2-5, with D unresolved. The CDR3 is 13 residues long. Looked up from germline, CDR1 is LNHNV and CDR2 is YYDKDF (reference sequence).